Below, 23 T cell receptor beta chains from the same sample are listed, as sequenced in a study of T cell responses to AZD1222 COVID-19 vaccine. Measured with immunoSEQ multiplex PCR; TCRdb has only the in-frame clones, and not every one. The sample holds some 99,000 clones, about nine tenths seen once. The sequencing here drew on peripheral blood, taken on day 0 of AZD1222 vaccination. The receptors derive from an adult in good health.

The chain recombines TRBV2 with TRBJ2-4; the D gene is possibly TRBD1 (5 bases). Trimming removed 11 bases from V and 4 bases from J, with 21 bases in between. The CDR3 is 15 amino acids. Germline V CDR1 and CDR2: SNHLY, FYNNEI. The DNA for the CDR3 is TGTGCCTCCAAAGGGGCTTACGGACAAAAAAACATTCAGTACTTC. Residues: CASKGAYGQKNIQYF.

The chain is built from TRBV5-4 and TRBJ2-5; D not certain. Germline V gives CDR1 SGHNT, CDR2 YYREEE (reference sequence). The CDR3 totals 14 residues. V gave up 4 bases and J gave up 2 bases, with 12 bases separating them. The CDR3 reads CASSPEPIQETQYF. The CDR3 nucleotides read TGTGCCAGCAGCCCAGAACCGATTCAAGAGACCCAGTACTTC.

V is TRBV9 and J is TRBJ2-1, with D perhaps given as TRBD1 or TRBD2 (6 bases each). CDR1 is SGDLS and CDR2 is YYNGEE in the germline V gene. V lost 4 bases and J 9 bases, leaving 20 bases between the germline ends. The length of the CDR3 is 15 residues. The DNA for the CDR3 is TGTGCCAGCAGCCTCGCAGGCGGAGGGGGGAGTGAGCAGTTCTTC. Its protein is CASSLAGGGGSEQFF.

This chain links TRBV2 with TRBJ2-5; a weak D match, TRBD2 (6 bases). This CDR3 is built from 12 residues. The germline CDR1 and CDR2 sequences are SNHLY and FYNNEI. V was clipped by 8 bases and J by 4 bases, with 11 bases between them. CDR3 sequence reads: CASSAGGETQYF. The CDR3, as DNA: TGTGCCAGCTCGGCCGGGGGAGAGACCCAGTACTTC.

This clone was seen just once. J is TRBJ1-6 and V is TRBV3-1 (or the pseudogene TRBV3-2); D unclear. This CDR3 is 12 amino acids long. Germline CDR1 and CDR2: LGHDT and YNNKEL (reference sequence). Trimming stripped 3 bases from V and 8 bases from J, with 5 bases between. CDR3: CASSHMDSPLHF. The CDR3 DNA sequence: TGTGCCAGCAGCCACATGGATTCACCCCTCCACTTT.

The chain recombines TRBV4-2 with TRBJ2-3, with TRBD2 matching 12 bases. The germline CDR1 and CDR2 sequences are LGHNA and YNFKEQ. The CDR3 has 17 amino acids. The V gene end was trimmed by 0 bases and the J gene end by 4 bases; junction bases not matched to a gene: 5. In DNA, the CDR3 is TGTGCCAGCAGCCAAGATCGGGCTAGCGGGGGGGCAGATACGCAGTATTTT. Residues: CASSQDRASGGADTQYF.

CDR3 sequence: CASSPQAETQYF. CDR3 nucleotide sequence: TGTGCCAGCAGCCCCCAAGCGGAGACCCAGTACTTC. The V and J genes are TRBV3-1 (or the pseudogene TRBV3-2) and TRBJ2-5; D is undetermined. Germline CDR1 reads LGHDT; CDR2 reads YNNKEL (reference sequence). The V end was cut by 4 bases, the J end by 5 bases, with 8 bases between. CDR3 size: 12 residues.

The chain uses TRBV2 and TRBJ2-3; D uncertain. This CDR3 has 14 amino acids. V shed 5 bases and J shed 2 bases, with 11 bases lying between them. Germline-derived CDR1 and CDR2 are SNHLY and FYNNEI. This chain's CDR3 is CASSSSRSTDTQYF. Written as DNA, the CDR3 is TGTGCCAGCAGTAGCAGTCGATCCACAGATACGCAGTATTTT.

The chain uses TRBV15 and TRBJ2-1; TRBD2 agrees at 12 bases. V lost 1 base, J lost 5 bases, and 0 bases stayed unmatched. Germline CDR1 LNHNV, CDR2 YYDKDF (reference sequence). The CDR3 length is 15 residues. The CDR3 sequence is CATSRGTSGDNEQFF. The DNA of the CDR3 is TGTGCCACCAGCAGAGGGACTAGCGGGGACAATGAGCAGTTCTTC.

V usage is TRBV28 and J usage is TRBJ1-3; 10 bases are a match to TRBD1. Germline V CDR1 and CDR2: MDHEN, SYDVKM. The CDR3 runs to 17 residues. Trimming cost V 6 bases and J 4 bases; bases outside gene matches: 12. CDR3 DNA sequence: TGTGCCAGCAGCTTCTTGCCGGGACAGGGGAGAGGAAACACCATATATTTT. Its translation is CASSFLPGQGRGNTIYF.

V usage is TRBV27 and J usage is TRBJ1-5; D remains unclear. V was trimmed by 5 bases and J by 5 bases, leaving 13 bases between them. The CDR3 is 14 residues long. CDR1 MNHEY and CDR2 SMNVEV come from the germline V gene (reference sequence). The CDR3 sequence is CASSPRGFDQPQHF. The CDR3 nucleotides read TGTGCCAGCAGTCCCCGCGGGTTTGATCAGCCCCAGCATTTT.

The rearrangement links TRBV10-3 to TRBJ2-7; no definite D call. Deletions cut 2 bases from V and 0 bases from J, with 8 bases between. CDR1 and CDR2 (germline): ENHRY, SYGVKD. CDR3 length: 14 amino acids. CDR3 sequence (DNA): TGTGCCATCAGTGAGGGCCGAAGCTCCTACGAGCAGTACTTC. It translates to CAISEGRSSYEQYF.

The CDR3 sequence: CASSYGSSSQETQYF. The CDR3, as DNA: TGTGCCAGCAGTTACGGGTCTTCTTCCCAAGAGACCCAGTACTTC. The chain couples TRBV6-2 or TRBV6-3 to TRBJ2-5; D not resolved. Germline V gene lookup returns CDR1 MNHEY and CDR2 SVGEGT. CDR3 size: 15 residues. Trimming took off 2 bases at V and 1 base at J, with 11 bases between the two ends.

The J gene is TRBJ2-2, the V gene TRBV19; no firm D call. The CDR3 runs to 14 residues. The germline V gene has CDR1 LNHDA and CDR2 SQIVND (reference sequence). V was shortened by 3 bases and J by 8 bases, with 13 bases between the two germline ends. The CDR3 DNA follows: TGTGCCAGTAGTATCCTCATTCACCAGGGGGAGCTGTTTTTT. It yields the protein CASSILIHQGELFF. The full variable domain, completed using reference TRBV19 and TRBJ2-2, is DGGITQSPKYLFRKEGQNVTLSCEQNLNHDAMYWYRQDPGQGLRLIYYSQIVNDFQKGDIAEGYSVSREKKESFPLTVTSAQKNPTAFYLCASSILIHQGELFFGEGSRLTVL.

The chain couples TRBV7-7 to TRBJ1-3; a possible D gene is TRBD1 (5 bases). The ends were cut back, 5 bases at V and 1 base at J, with 12 bases in the middle. Germline assignment: CDR1 SSHAT and CDR2 FNYEAQ (reference sequence). The CDR3 contains 15 residues. CDR3 DNA sequence: TGTGCCAGCAGCCCGCATTCAGGGTCTGGAAACACCATATATTTT. Residues: CASSPHSGSGNTIYF.

The chain has TRBV20-1 and TRBJ1-5, with TRBD1 as a possible D gene (5 bases). The V end lost 3 bases, the J end lost 5 bases, and 11 bases lay between the germline ends. Germline CDR1 and CDR2: DFQATT and SNEGSKA (reference sequence). This CDR3 comprises 13 residues. The CDR3 DNA follows: TGCAGTGCTAGTTGGGGGATCCATCAGCCCCAGCATTTT. It translates to CSASWGIHQPQHF.

The rearrangement uses TRBV10-2 and TRBJ2-4; 8 bases fit TRBD2. V gave up 2 bases and J gave up 1 base; unmatched junction bases: 4. Germline V CDR1 and CDR2: WSHSY, SAAADI. The CDR3 sequence is 16 residues long. The CDR3 spells CASSERGGGAKNIQYF. The CDR3 DNA sequence: TGCGCCAGCAGTGAGCGGGGGGGCGGCGCCAAAAACATTCAGTACTTC.

The chain employs TRBV6-5 and TRBJ2-6; D is undetermined. This CDR3 comprises 14 residues. CDR1 is MNHEY, CDR2 SVGAGI, per germline. Trimming removed 8 bases from V and 4 bases from J, with 12 bases in between. In nucleotides, the CDR3 is TGTGCCAGCGGTAACAGCGACGGGGCCAACGTCCTGACTTTC. Residues: CASGNSDGANVLTF.

The V and J genes are TRBV27 and TRBJ1-3; 9 bases are a match to TRBD1. This CDR3 is 15 amino acids long. Trimming cost V 6 bases and J 0 bases; bases outside gene matches: 3. Germline V gene data show CDR1 as MNHEY and CDR2 as SMNVEV (reference sequence). The CDR3 region has the DNA TGTGCCAGCAGCCCGGGACAGGGCTCTGGAAACACCATATATTTT. This codes for CASSPGQGSGNTIYF.

The genes are TRBV13 and TRBJ2-7; D perhaps matches TRBD2 (6 bases). Germline CDR1 reads PRHDT; CDR2 reads FYEKMQ (reference sequence). Trimming removed 0 bases from V and 4 bases from J, with 7 bases in between. The length of the CDR3 is 13 residues. The DNA for the CDR3 is TGTGCCAGCAGCTTAGGCCGGGGGTACGAGCAGTACTTC. Amino acid sequence: CASSLGRGYEQYF. The entire variable domain, with the rest obtained from reference TRBV13 and TRBJ2-7, is as follows: AAGVIQSPRHLIKEKRETATLKCYPIPRHDTVYWYQQGPGQDPQFLISFYEKMQSDKGSIPDRFSAQQFSDYHSELNMSSLELGDSALYFCASSLGRGYEQYFGPGTRLTVT.

This clone was counted a single time. The chain joins TRBV11-2 to TRBJ2-5; D might be TRBD2 (6 bases). The CDR3 is made up of 19 amino acids. Trimming left V 0 bases short and J 5 bases short, with 25 bases between. The germline V gene encodes CDR1 SGHAT and CDR2 FQNNGV. In DNA form, the CDR3 reads TGTGCCAGCAGCTTAGATGCGTTTGTTGTCGGATCCGGAGGGGAGACCCAGTACTTC. Translation: CASSLDAFVVGSGGETQYF.

This sequence joins TRBV7-2 and TRBJ2-7, with a possible D match to TRBD1 (5 bases). The CDR3 loop spans 12 amino acids. Germline V CDR1 and CDR2: SGHTA, FQGNSA. V was trimmed by 2 bases and J by 7 bases, leaving 9 bases between them. The CDR3 protein is CASSLFREEQYF. Here the CDR3 DNA reads TGTGCCAGCAGCTTATTCAGGGAAGAGCAGTACTTC.

The V call is TRBV4-3, the J call TRBJ2-7, with 10 bases fitting TRBD2. Losses at the gene ends were 4 bases for V and 3 bases for J; bases not matched to a gene: 9. Germline CDR1 is LGHNA and CDR2 is YSLEER. This CDR3 is 16 amino acids long. This chain's CDR3 is CASSRFLGTSDYEQYF. CDR3 coding DNA: TGCGCCAGCAGCCGGTTTCTGGGGACTAGCGACTACGAGCAGTACTTC.